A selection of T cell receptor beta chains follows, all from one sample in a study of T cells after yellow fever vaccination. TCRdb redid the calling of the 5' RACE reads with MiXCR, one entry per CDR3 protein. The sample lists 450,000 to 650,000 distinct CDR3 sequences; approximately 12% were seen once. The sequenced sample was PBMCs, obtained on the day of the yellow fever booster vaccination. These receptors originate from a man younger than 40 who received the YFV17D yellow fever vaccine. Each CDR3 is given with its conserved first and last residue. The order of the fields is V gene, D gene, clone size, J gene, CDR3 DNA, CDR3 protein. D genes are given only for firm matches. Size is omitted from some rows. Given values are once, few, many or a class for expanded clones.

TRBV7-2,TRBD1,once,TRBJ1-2,TGTGCCAGCAGTTCCGGACAGGGGGCATACTATGGCTACACCTTC,CASSSGQGAYYGYTF
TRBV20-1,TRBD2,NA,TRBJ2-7,TGCAGTGCTAGAGATCTAGCGGGAGTAAACCCCTACGAGCAGTACTTC,CSARDLAGVNPYEQYF
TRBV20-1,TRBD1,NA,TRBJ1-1,TGCAGTGCTAGGAGGGGGCGAACTGAAGCTTTCTTT,CSARRGRTEAFF
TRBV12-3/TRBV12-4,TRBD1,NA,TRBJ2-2,TGTGCCAGCAGATGGACCGGGACAGGGAGGCCCGGGGAGCTGTTTTTT,CASRWTGTGRPGELFF
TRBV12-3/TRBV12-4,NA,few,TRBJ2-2,TGTGCCAGCAGCCAGGGGGGACCCGGGGAGCTGTTTTTT,CASSQGGPGELFF
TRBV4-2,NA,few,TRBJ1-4,TGTGCCAGCAGCCAAGATCAGAATGAAAAACTGTTTTTT,CASSQDQNEKLFF
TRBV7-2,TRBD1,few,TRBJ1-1,TGTGCCAGCAGCACTCAGGGGGCGCGCACTGAAGCTTTCTTT,CASSTQGARTEAFF
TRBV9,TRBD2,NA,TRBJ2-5,TGTGCCAGCAGCGCGGGACTAAAAGAGACCCAGTACTTC,CASSAGLKETQYF
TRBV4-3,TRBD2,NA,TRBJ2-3,TGCGCCAGCAGCCAAGTTAGCCCTAGCGGGGCAGATACGCAGTATTTT,CASSQVSPSGADTQYF
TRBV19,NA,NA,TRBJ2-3,TGTGCCAGTAGTATAGCAACGGGGGGGACAGTTAAAACAGATACGCAGTATTTT,CASSIATGGTVKTDTQYF
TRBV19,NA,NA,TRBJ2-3,TGTGCCAGTAGTAACACGGGCCTTACAGATACGCAGTATTTT,CASSNTGLTDTQYF
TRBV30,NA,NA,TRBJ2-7,TGTGCCTGGAGTGTAAGCTTCGGGAGGGGGCCCCCCTACGAGCAGTACTTC,CAWSVSFGRGPPYEQYF
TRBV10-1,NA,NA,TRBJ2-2,TGCGCCAGCAGTGAGACAGGGCTGAACACCGGGGAGCTGTTTTTT,CASSETGLNTGELFF
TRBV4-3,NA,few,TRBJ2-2,TGCGCCAGCAGCCCCCAATTGGACATCGGGACTCTGGCCGGCGGGGAGCTGTTTTTT,CASSPQLDIGTLAGGELFF
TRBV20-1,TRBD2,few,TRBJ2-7,TGCAGTGCTAACCGACCAACAATAGCGGGAGGGGACTACGAGCAGTACTTC,CSANRPTIAGGDYEQYF
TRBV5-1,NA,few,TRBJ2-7,TGCGCCAGCAGCTTGGGCGACATTCGAGGGGGGCAGTACTTC,CASSLGDIRGGQYF
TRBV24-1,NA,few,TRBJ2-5,TGTGCCACCAGTGGAAGGGCAGATTTCCAAGAGACCCAGTACTTC,CATSGRADFQETQYF
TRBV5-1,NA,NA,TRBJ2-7,TGCGCCAGCAGCTTACAGGAATCCGGGGGATACGAGCAGTACTTC,CASSLQESGGYEQYF
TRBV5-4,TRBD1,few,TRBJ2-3,TGTGCCAGCAGCTTTAAGGGGGCGTCCTTCACAGATACGCAGTATTTT,CASSFKGASFTDTQYF
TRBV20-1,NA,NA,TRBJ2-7,TGCAGTGCTAGAGGAGGCGGACAGCCTTCCTACGAGCAGTACTTC,CSARGGGQPSYEQYF
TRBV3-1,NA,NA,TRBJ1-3,TGTGCCAGCAGCCCAGGAAGCGGTGGAAACACCATATATTTT,CASSPGSGGNTIYF
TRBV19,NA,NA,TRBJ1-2,TGTGCCAGTAGTACGACCACAGCTAACTATGGCTACACCTTC,CASSTTTANYGYTF
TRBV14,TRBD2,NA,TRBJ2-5,TGTGCCAGCATTCGGGGGGGAGAGACCCAGTACTTC,CASIRGGETQYF
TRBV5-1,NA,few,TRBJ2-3,TGCGCCAGCAGCCATTCACGAGATGCGCAGTATTTT,CASSHSRDAQYF
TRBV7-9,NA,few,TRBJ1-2,TGTGCCAGCAGCTTGGCGCAGGGCTACACCTTC,CASSLAQGYTF
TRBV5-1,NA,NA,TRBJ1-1,TGCGCCAGCAGCCCGACAGAACCGAACACTGAAGCTTTCTTT,CASSPTEPNTEAFF
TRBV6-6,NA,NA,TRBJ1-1,TGTGCGGCCTACAGGATGAACACTGAAGCTTTCTTT,CAAYRMNTEAFF
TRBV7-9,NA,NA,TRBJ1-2,TGTGCCAGCAGCTGGGAAATTATCGCGAGCAACTATGGCTACACCTTC,CASSWEIIASNYGYTF
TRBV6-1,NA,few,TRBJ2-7,TGTGCCAGCAGTCTGGACACCTTCTCCTACGAGCAGTACTTC,CASSLDTFSYEQYF
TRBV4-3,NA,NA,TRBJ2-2,TGCGCCAGCAGCCAAGATTGGGTCGGGGAGCTGTTTTTT,CASSQDWVGELFF
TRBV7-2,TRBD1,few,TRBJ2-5,TGTGCCAGCAGCCGGACAGGGGTCAACGGCGAGACCCAGTACTTC,CASSRTGVNGETQYF
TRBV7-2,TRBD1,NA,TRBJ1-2,TGTGCCAGCAGTCAACCTGGACAGGACTATGGCTACACCTTC,CASSQPGQDYGYTF
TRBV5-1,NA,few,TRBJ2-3,TGCGCCAGCAGGCCACAGGGTAGCACAGATACGCAGTATTTT,CASRPQGSTDTQYF
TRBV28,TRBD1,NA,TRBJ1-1,TGTGCCAGCAGTTTAGGTTCAGGGGGCGGGGCTGAAGCTTTCTTT,CASSLGSGGGAEAFF
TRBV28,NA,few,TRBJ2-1,TGTGCCAGCAGGAGTCTACAACTAGTGGCTGAGCAGTTCTTC,CASRSLQLVAEQFF
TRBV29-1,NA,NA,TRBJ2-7,TGCAGCGGCTCATCCGGGACGGAGGGCTACGAGCAGTACTTC,CSGSSGTEGYEQYF
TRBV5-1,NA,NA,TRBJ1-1,TGCGCCAGCAGCCCCTATTTGATCGCCGGGGTAAACACTGAAGCTTTCTTT,CASSPYLIAGVNTEAFF
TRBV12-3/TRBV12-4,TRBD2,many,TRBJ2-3,TGTGCCAGCACTCCGAGCGGGAGAGCAGATACGCAGTATTTT,CASTPSGRADTQYF